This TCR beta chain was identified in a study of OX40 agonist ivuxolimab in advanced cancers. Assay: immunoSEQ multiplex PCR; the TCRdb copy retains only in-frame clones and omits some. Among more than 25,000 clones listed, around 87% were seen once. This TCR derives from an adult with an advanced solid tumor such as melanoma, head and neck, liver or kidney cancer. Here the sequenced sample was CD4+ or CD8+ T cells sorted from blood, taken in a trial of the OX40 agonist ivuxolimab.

The CDR3 region is CASSLEETQYF. For the CDR3, the DNA is TGTGCCAGCAGCTTAGAAGAGACCCAGTACTTC. The rearrangement uses TRBV11-2 and TRBJ2-5; D remains unclear. Germline CDR1 SGHAT, CDR2 FQNNGV. V was pared by 0 bases and J by 4 bases, with 0 bases between. The CDR3 has 11 residues. The complete variable domain, with remaining parts taken from reference TRBV11-2 and TRBJ2-5, reads EAGVAQSPRYKIIEKRQSVAFWCNPISGHATLYWYQQILGQGPKLLIQFQNNGVVDDSQLPKDRFSAERLKGVDSTLKIQPAKLEDSAVYLCASSLEETQYFGPGTRLLVL.